This T cell receptor beta chain was captured by sequencing in a study of T cell changes during pregnancy in multiple sclerosis. Sequencing was performed with immunoSEQ multiplex PCR; in TCRdb, only in-frame clones are kept and a portion is missing. The profile covers 85,000 to 130,000 clones, with 91% appearing a single time and 1.5% to 2% taken by the ten largest. V trimming: 5 bases; J trimming: 5 bases; junction bases outside the gene matches: 8. The CDR3 contains 15 residues. CDR1 and CDR2 from the germline V gene are MNHEY and SMNVEV (reference sequence). The chain links TRBV27 to TRBJ1-2; 10 positions match TRBD1. The TCR was taken from a female donor with multiple sclerosis, enrolled in a pregnancy study. Material: peripheral blood, obtained before pregnancy. CDR3 sequence: CASSTTGGWKYGYTF. The CDR3 DNA reads as TGTGCCAGCAGTACGACAGGGGGCTGGAAGTATGGCTACACCTTC.